The T cell receptor (beta chain) under discussion was sequenced for a study of graft-versus-host responses after intestinal transplantation. Here immunoSEQ multiplex PCR was the method, and the copy in TCRdb shows in-frame clones only, minus some. This sample has under 95,000 clones, with approximately 82% found just once. Remarks on this clone: Its specificity is not known.

Overall study results and limits: Graft-donor T cell macrochimerism in patients accompanied high graft-versus-host to host-versus-graft clonal ratios in allografts.

This CDR3 has 14 amino acids. CDR1 is WSHSY and CDR2 is SAAADI in the germline V gene. The V gene lost 6 bases and the J gene lost 5 bases, with 14 bases spanning the gap. This chain links TRBV10-2 with TRBJ1-5; TRBD1 might be the D (5 bases). The material was unstimulated CD4+ T cells sorted from spleen or lymph node cells, obtained before intestinal transplant. This TCR was recovered from a human donor who received an intestinal transplant. The CDR3 loop is CASSFSGYDQPQHF. CDR3 DNA sequence: TGCGCCAGCAGCTTTTCAGGGTATGATCAGCCCCAGCATTTT.